The clone carrying this TCR beta chain occurred a few times. Primers for the PCR totalled 60 Vbeta and 13 Jbeta. Measured with immunoSEQ multiplex PCR; TCRdb has only the in-frame clones, and not every one. The data contain 150,000 to 200,000 clones, about 77% of them singletons. This specimen belongs to a study of cytomegalovirus exposure and HLA in healthy donors. Looking at the study overall: Ancestry clustering placed 70% to 90% of several hundred genotyped donors in the Caucasian-associated cluster.

This TCR came from a man aged 18-30 years in good health and CMV-seropositive. Material: PBMCs.

CDR3 DNA sequence: TGTGCCAGCACCGAAACGGGGGAGGCTGGGCCCCAGCATTTT. It translates to CASTETGEAGPQHF. The rearrangement joins TRBV6-6 to TRBJ1-5; the D gene is possibly TRBD1 (5 bases). The V end was cut by 7 bases, the J end by 9 bases, with 19 bases between. The CDR3 length is 14 residues. Germline V CDR1 and CDR2: MNHNY, SVGAGI (reference sequence).